This paragraph reports one T cell receptor beta chain. This entry belongs to a study of OX40 agonist ivuxolimab in advanced cancers. This CDR3 contains 17 residues. The V gene end was trimmed by 4 bases and the J gene end by 3 bases; junction bases not matched to a gene: 14. CDR1 is LGHNA and CDR2 is YSLEER in the germline V gene. Profiling relied on immunoSEQ multiplex PCR, and the TCRdb table lists in-frame clones only, not all of them. The table shows tens of thousands of clones, with about 90% occurring only once. Sequenced here: CD4+ or CD8+ T cells sorted from blood, sampled in a trial of the OX40 agonist ivuxolimab. The chain recombines TRBV4-3 with TRBJ1-1; TRBD1 agrees at 7 bases. This clonotype was sampled from an adult with an advanced solid tumor such as melanoma, head and neck, liver or kidney cancer. The CDR3 is CASSRSYSDRLYTEAFF. In DNA form, the CDR3 reads TGCGCCAGCAGCCGATCATACTCGGACAGGTTGTACACTGAAGCTTTCTTT.